This TCR beta chain was sequenced during a study of T cell responses to AZD1222 COVID-19 vaccine (dated by TCRdb to the early 2020s). Looking at the study overall: Because spike-specific TCR depth and breadth did not differ between the two schedules, AZD1222 recipients who got a second dose at roughly 4 weeks were pooled with those who got a second dose at roughly 12 weeks. TCR sequencing was performed for fewer than 250 trial participants, of whom about 210 were given two doses of AZD1222 and roughly 25 were given two doses of MenACWY control vaccine. Trial participants were enrolled into age subgroups of 18-55, 56-69 and 70-plus years, which contained 148, 28 and 57 TCR-sequenced participants, respectively.

Counted from cysteine to phenylalanine, this CDR3 has 11 amino acids. The retained sequence is limited to the CDR3, 33 bases, with the frame set at the first base. From the germline V gene, CDR1 is MNHEY and CDR2 is SVGAGI. The trim is 7 bases for V and 8 bases for J, with a gap of 11 bases between the germline ends. The CDR3 regions of human TCRbeta chains were analyzed by immunosequencing. In the authors' own workflow: TCRs in the repertoires were compared against a reference library of SARS-CoV-2-specific TCRs that had been generated with the MIRA antigen-specificity platform. Breadth meant the fraction of unique TCRs that were SARS-CoV-2-associated, whereas depth meant the fraction of total T cells that were SARS-CoV-2-associated. Using the MIRA data, every spike-specific TCR was mapped to the spike region that the TCR reacted to and assigned to either a CD4 or a CD8 class. Log10-transformed breadth and depth values were compared by one-way ANOVA with Sidak's multiple comparisons tests. This immuneACCESS table, as held by TCRdb, lists in-frame sequences with V and J called but not all clones. Of the missing ones, under half trace to an unresolved V gene in checked studies; the others have no known cause. V, J and clone size were drawn from that table, and D and trimming were deduced from the DNA. This sample holds roughly 180,000 clones; about 91% were observed only once. Less than 2.5% of the sample is held by the ten biggest clonotypes.

Summary of the overall study and its limitations: The vaccine-associated CD4 TCRs covered the entire spike protein, and the dominant responses fell in regions 160-218 and 743-854. Participants were mostly white British and included more females than males, and it was suggested by the authors that clonal diversity may have been underestimated. A significant rise in spike-specific TCR breadth and depth was observed after two AZD1222 doses relative to day 0 and relative to MenACWY recipients. No day 14 peak-response samples were available, so repertoires were characterized only after the peak T cell response. Conclusions about previously exposed vaccinees are limited, since just five to seven AZD1222 recipients were seropositive for SARS-CoV-2 at baseline. In the small 56-69-year group, the increase in depth fell short of significance, most likely because of low power. Nearly half of unique spike-specific TCRs reportedly recognized epitopes outside regions mutated in the B.1.351 and B.1.1.7 variants.

Of note for this clone: Its antigen specificity is not known. It has no much larger one-base neighbor in the sample; base qualities were not kept.

Sample time point, as interpreted from the label and publication: baseline before first vaccination. Vaccinee samples were obtained from the UK trials COV001 and COV002, which included a single-blind randomized controlled phase 2/3 trial of AZD1222 (ChAdOx1 nCoV-19) in healthy adults. For TCRbeta chain sequencing, PBMC samples from trial participants were taken at day 0 and at day 28 after the second dose. Recombination connected TRBV6-5 to TRBJ1-1; no confident D gene assignment can be made. The sequence derives from an adult in good health. The source material was peripheral blood, sampled on day 0 of AZD1222 vaccination. The CDR3 loop reads CASNRVAEAFF. In nucleotide form, the sequence is TGTGCCAGCAACCGGGTCGCCGAAGCTTTCTTT.